This T cell receptor beta chain was recovered during a study of shared clonotypes between healthy human individuals (dated by TCRdb to the early 2020s). Regarding the complete study: The cohort included a few men and two women between 18 and 49 years of age. Between about 0.94 and 8.9 billion PBMCs per donor were obtained by leukapheresis. The study deeply sequenced blood TCR repertoires of about 5 healthy adults to estimate repertoire size and the extent of clonotype sharing between individuals. Per donor, three plates each were used for CD4 naive and CD4 memory, two for CD8 naive, and one for CD8 memory. Different laboratories and diverse techniques were used to prepare libraries and sequence TCR repertoires, to increase sequencing depth and limit assay-specific biases.

For the CD8 naive samples, CD45RO-negative cells were positively selected for CCR7, yielding a CD45RA+CCR7+ population from which TemRA cells were excluded. The donors were healthy, HIV-negative adults with no recently reported acute infections or vaccinations. Every donor was a Caucasian adult living in Nashville, Tennessee, USA. After blood collection by leukapheresis, PBMCs were isolated using Ficoll-Histopaque density gradient centrifugation and then cryopreserved in the vapor phase of liquid nitrogen. Purity and quantity of every magnetically sorted T cell population were checked by analytical flow cytometry. From each sorted fraction, genomic DNA was isolated and quantified by UV absorbance on a Nanodrop 2000c. Using the deep immunoSEQ assay, multiplex PCR amplified TCR CDR3 regions from genomic DNA. Extracted genomic DNA from each cell subset was spread evenly across all wells of several immunoSEQ 96-well plates, with each plate serving as a replicate. For sorted subsets, 200 to 250 ng of genomic DNA, equivalent to some 33,000 T cell genomes, went into each replicate PCR. Purified libraries were measured with a Qubit 3.0 fluorometer, size-checked on a Bioanalyzer 2100, and measured again with the KAPA Library Quantification kit. Each immunoSEQ 96-well plate was sequenced on its own single-read 150-cycle Illumina NextSeq 550 flow cell. The paper's processing steps were these. Because the immunoSEQ output held only junctional sequences and lacked quality scores, the filtering could not match the filtering applied to full-length reads. To assign V/J genes and CDR3, sequences were annotated against IMGT germline references using PyIR, a Python wrapper for IgBLAST v1.9. Reads with weak V/J assignments (E-value above 1e-6), missing CDR3, stop codons, out-of-frame junctions, or ambiguous translated residues were removed. V3J clonotypes were defined by identical inferred V gene, J gene, and CDR3 amino acid sequence. The percentage overlap between two repertoires was calculated by dividing the number of shared unique clonotypes by the size of the smaller repertoire. RTK rarefaction, the Chao1 estimator, and Recon v2.1 estimates of unobserved clonotypes were used to assess repertoire richness. For all TCRbeta clonotypes obtained by the gDNA method from four donors, generation probabilities were computed with OLGA. TCRdb retrieved this table from immuneACCESS and kept in-frame rearrangements only. Not all clones are present; in checked studies, unresolved V genes account for under half, and no reason is known for the remainder. The V and J calls and clone size are taken from that table; D and trimming were inferred from the DNA. The table for this sample lists about 1,900,000 clones; about 95% of them were counted only once. 1.2% of the sample rests with the top ten.

Findings and caveats that apply to the study as a whole: Naive subsets generally had larger estimated clonotype richness than memory subsets did. The small number of donors limited the genetic and exposure-history diversity represented. When a handful of donors were compared, the shared fraction of clonotypes was roughly 4.8% for naive CD4, 3.5% to 4% for naive CD8, about 2.4% for memory CD4, and 0.4% for memory CD8. Sampling was restricted to blood, and TCR repertoires in tissue are likely to differ from TCR repertoires in blood. Compared with non-shared clonotypes, the clonotypes found in all four sorted-subset donors had higher generation probabilities. Pairwise subsampling led to the expectation that sequencing depth would affect the degree of clonotype sharing among donors. Rarefaction of sorted-subset datasets indicated incomplete sequencing despite the large sequencing depth.

The CDR3 goes from the cysteine to the phenylalanine over 16 residues. Solely the CDR3 DNA is kept, with 48 bases framed from the first base. CDR1 and CDR2 were assigned from the germline V gene as MNHNS and SASEGT. V and J are trimmed by 5 bases and 5 bases, and the gene matches miss 13 bases of the junction. With respect to this clone: What antigen it recognizes has not been identified. No quality values exist for individual bases; no much larger clone is one base distant.

Input material: naive CD8+ T cells sorted from blood. The cell subset or site label on this specimen signifies: CD45RA+CCR7+. This clonotype was sampled from a man aged 18 to 29 in good health. The rearrangement joined TRBV6-1 to TRBJ1-2; the junction holds 8 bases that match TRBD1. At the DNA level, the sequence is TGTGCCAGCAGTCAAGTATCAGGGGGCGAGGGGTATGGCTACACCTTC. It translates as CASSQVSGGEGYGYTF.